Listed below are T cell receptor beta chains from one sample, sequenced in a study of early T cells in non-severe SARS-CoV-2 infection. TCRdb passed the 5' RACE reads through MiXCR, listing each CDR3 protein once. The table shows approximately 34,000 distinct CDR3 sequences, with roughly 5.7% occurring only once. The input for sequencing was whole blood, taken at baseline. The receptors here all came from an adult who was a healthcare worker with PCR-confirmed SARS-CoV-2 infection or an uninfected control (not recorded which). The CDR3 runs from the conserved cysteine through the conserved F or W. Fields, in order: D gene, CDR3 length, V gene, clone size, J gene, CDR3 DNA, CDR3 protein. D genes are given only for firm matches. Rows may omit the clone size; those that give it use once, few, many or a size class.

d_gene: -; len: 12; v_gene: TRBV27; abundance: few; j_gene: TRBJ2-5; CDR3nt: TGTGCCAGCAGTTATGGTGGCGAGACCCAGTACTTC; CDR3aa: CASSYGGETQYF
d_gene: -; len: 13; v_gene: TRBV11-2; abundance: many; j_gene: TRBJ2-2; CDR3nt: TGTGCCAGCAGCCCACAGGCCACCGGGGAGCTGTTTTTT; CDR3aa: CASSPQATGELFF
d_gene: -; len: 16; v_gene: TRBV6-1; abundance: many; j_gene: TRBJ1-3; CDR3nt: TGTGCCAGCAGTGAAGCAGTTGGAATCTCTGGAAACACCATATATTTT; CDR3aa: CASSEAVGISGNTIYF
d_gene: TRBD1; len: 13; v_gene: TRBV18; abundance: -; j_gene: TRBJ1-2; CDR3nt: TGTGCCAGCACCACAGGGGAGAACTATGGCTACACCTTC; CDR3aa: CASTTGENYGYTF
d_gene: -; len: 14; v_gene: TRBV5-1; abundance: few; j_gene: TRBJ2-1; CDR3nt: TGCGCCAGCAGCTTGGGTCTAGCCAGAAATGAGCAGTTCTTC; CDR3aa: CASSLGLARNEQFF
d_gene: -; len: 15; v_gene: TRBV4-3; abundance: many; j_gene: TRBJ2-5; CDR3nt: TGCGCCAGCAGCGCAGGCAGGGAGATAGGGGAGACCCAGTACTTC; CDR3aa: CASSAGREIGETQYF
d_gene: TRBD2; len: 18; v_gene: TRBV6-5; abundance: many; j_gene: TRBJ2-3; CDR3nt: TGTGCCAGCAGTTACGGACCGGGACTAGTAGGGGGGACAGATACGCAGTATTTT; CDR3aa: CASSYGPGLVGGTDTQYF
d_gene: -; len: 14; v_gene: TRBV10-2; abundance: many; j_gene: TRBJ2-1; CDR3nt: TGCGCCAGCAGTGATCACTCGCCCCACAATGAGCAGTTCTTC; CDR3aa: CASSDHSPHNEQFF
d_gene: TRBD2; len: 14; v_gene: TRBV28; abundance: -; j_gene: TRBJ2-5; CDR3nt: TGTGCCAGCAGACCCCAGGGAAGCGGGAGGCCCCAGTACTTC; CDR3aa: CASRPQGSGRPQYF
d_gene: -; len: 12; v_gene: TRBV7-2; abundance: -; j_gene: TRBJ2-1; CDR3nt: TGTGCCAGCAGCTTAGACCGGGACGCTAAGATCTTC; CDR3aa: CASSLDRDAKIF
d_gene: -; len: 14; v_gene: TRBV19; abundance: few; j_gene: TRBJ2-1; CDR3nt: TGTGCCAGTAGAGGCGGGCACTCCTACAATGAGCAGTTCTTC; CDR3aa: CASRGGHSYNEQFF
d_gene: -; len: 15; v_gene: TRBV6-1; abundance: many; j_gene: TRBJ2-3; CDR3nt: TGTGCCAGCAGTCCCCGGGGTAGGGGCACAGATACGCAGTATTTT; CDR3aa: CASSPRGRGTDTQYF
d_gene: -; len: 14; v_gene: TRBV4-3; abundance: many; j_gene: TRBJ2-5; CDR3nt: TGCGCCAGCAGCCAAGATCGGGGGGCCGAGACCCAGTACTTC; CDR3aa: CASSQDRGAETQYF
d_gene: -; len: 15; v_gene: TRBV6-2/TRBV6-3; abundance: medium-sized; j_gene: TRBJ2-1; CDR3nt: TGTGCCAGCAGTTACGTTGGTAGCGGCCTCAATGAGCAGTTCTTC; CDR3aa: CASSYVGSGLNEQFF
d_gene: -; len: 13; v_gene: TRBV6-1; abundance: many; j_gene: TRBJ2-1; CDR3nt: TGTGCCAGCAGGACTAGTTACGTTCGCGAGCAGTTCTTC; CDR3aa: CASRTSYVREQFF
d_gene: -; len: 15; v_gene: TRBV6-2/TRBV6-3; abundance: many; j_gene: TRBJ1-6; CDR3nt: TGTGCCAGCAGTCACAACAGGATCAGGGATTCACCCCTCCACTTT; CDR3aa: CASSHNRIRDSPLHF
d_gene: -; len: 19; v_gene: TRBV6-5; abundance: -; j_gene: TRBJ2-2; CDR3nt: TGTGCCAGCAGGGCAGGGGCTAGCGATAATAGGCGGAACACCGGGGAGCTGTTTTTT; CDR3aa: CASRAGASDNRRNTGELFF
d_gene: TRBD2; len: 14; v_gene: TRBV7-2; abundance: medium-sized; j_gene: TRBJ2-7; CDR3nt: TGTGCCAGCAGCCGGACTAGCGGGAGGTACGAGCAGTACTTC; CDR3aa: CASSRTSGRYEQYF
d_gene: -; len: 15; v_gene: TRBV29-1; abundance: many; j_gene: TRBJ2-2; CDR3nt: TGCAGCGTTGAAGTGCAGGACTTAGGCACCGGGGAGCTGTTTTTT; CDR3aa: CSVEVQDLGTGELFF
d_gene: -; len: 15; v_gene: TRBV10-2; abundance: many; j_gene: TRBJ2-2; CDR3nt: TGCGCCAGCTCCGACGGGGCCTCGAGGACCGGGGAGCTGTTTTTT; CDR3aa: CASSDGASRTGELFF
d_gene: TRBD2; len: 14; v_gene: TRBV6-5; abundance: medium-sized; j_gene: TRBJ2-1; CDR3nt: TGTGCCAGCAGGCAGACTAGCGGGAGGATGGCGCAGTTCTTC; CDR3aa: CASRQTSGRMAQFF
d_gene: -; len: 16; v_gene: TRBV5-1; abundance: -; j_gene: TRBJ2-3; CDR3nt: TGCGCCAGCAGCTTGGATCCGGGCAGCAGCACAGATACGCAGTATTTT; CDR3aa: CASSLDPGSSTDTQYF
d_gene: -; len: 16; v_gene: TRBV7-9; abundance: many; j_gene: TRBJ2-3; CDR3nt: TGTGCCAGCAGCCGCCCCTTAACGGGATTCACAGATACGCAGTATTTT; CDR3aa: CASSRPLTGFTDTQYF
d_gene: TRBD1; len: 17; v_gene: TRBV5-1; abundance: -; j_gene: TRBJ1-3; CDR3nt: TGCGCCAGCAGCGGTGGGACAGGGGCCGTCTCTGGAAACACCATATATTTT; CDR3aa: CASSGGTGAVSGNTIYF
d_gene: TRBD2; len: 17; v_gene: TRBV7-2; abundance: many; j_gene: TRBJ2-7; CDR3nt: TGTGCCAGCAGCTCTAAAAGGCTAGCGGGCCTCTCCTACGAGCAGTACTTC; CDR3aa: CASSSKRLAGLSYEQYF
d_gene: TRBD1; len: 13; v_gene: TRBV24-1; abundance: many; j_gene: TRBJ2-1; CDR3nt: TGTGCCACCAGTGTCAGGGGGCTTGCTGAGCAGTTCTTC; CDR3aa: CATSVRGLAEQFF
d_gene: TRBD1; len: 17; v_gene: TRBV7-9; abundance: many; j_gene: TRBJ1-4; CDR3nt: TGTGCCAGCAGCTTAGGGGACAGGAGTGCAACTAATGAAAAACTGTTTTTT; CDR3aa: CASSLGDRSATNEKLFF